Below, one TCR beta chain is given with its context. This clonotype has more than one count but fewer than ten. Its specific antigen is unknown. Base quality data are lacking; no much larger clone is found one base away. The data were obtained in a study of CD8 T cells in ankylosing spondylitis listed by TCRdb under 2017. Background on the whole study: The study profiled T cell receptor beta repertoires in healthy donors and ankylosing spondylitis patients to find disease-linked TCR variants. The whole study cohort included 85 to 120 healthy donors and 20 to 30 ankylosing spondylitis patients. Peripheral blood was sampled, and synovial fluid was also collected from ankylosing spondylitis patients. Results the study describes overall, beyond this receptor: According to the report, matched synovial fluid samples from ankylosing spondylitis patients were significantly enriched for the disease-linked clones. Blood from ankylosing spondylitis patients appeared to be characterized by a TCR beta motif composed of about 8 highly homologous amino acid variants. Some motif variants were previously reported in synovial fluid and blood of reactive arthritis patients, suggesting common disease-initiation mechanisms. In peripheral blood, the disease-linked clones were found at relatively low frequencies and had a CD8+ phenotype.

Instrument used: Illumina HiSeq 2500. TCR beta libraries were prepared by quantitative 5'-RACE with molecular barcodes. Per the authors' processing: Disease-linked TCR variants were identified with a new computational method built on a probabilistic model of VDJ rearrangement. TCRdb reprocessing: public reads trimmed at Q25 with fastp, clones called with MiXCR, in-frame beta chains kept. Every entry covers one CDR3 protein and lists the most common genes and DNA from its rows. The V and J calls were not made by the authors but by TCRdb's processing. This sample gives about 450,000 distinct CDR3 sequences in total; approximately 26% of them show up just once. The ten largest account for 0.89% of the sample. CDR1 and CDR2 are read off the germline V gene as SGHRS and YFSETQ. Germline trimming: 4 bases from V, 7 bases from J; junction bases outside gene matches: 3. The CDR3 measures 14 amino acids from cysteine to phenylalanine. Only the CDR3 DNA is retained, 42 bases long and in frame from the first base.

Sequenced: blood, either unsorted or a sorted T cell fraction (not recorded which). This receptor was identified in a male donor with ankylosing spondylitis. This chain joins TRBV5-1 to TRBJ2-2; TRBD2 aligns with 11 central bases. The CDR3 has the sequence CASSTTSGVGELFF. The DNA sequence follows: TGCGCCAGCAGCACGACTAGCGGGGTCGGGGAGCTGTTTTTT.